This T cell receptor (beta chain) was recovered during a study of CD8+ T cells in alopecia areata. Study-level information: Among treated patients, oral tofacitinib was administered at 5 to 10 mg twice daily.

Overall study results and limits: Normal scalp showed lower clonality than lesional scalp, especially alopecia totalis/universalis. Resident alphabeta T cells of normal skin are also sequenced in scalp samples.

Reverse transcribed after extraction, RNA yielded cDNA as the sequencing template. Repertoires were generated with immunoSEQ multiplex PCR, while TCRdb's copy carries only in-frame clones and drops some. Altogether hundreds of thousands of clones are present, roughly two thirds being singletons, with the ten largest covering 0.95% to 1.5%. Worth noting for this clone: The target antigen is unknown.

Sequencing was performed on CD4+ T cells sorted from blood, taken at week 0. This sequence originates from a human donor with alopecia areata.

The CDR3 DNA is TGTGCCACCACCCGGCGGGGCTACACCGGGGAGCTGTTTTTT. Translated, it gives CATTRRGYTGELFF. The chain uses TRBV15 and TRBJ2-2, with D possibly being TRBD2 (6 bases). From germline, CDR1 is LNHNV and CDR2 YYDKDF (reference sequence). The CDR3 extends over 14 amino acids. V was pared by 7 bases and J by 3 bases, with 12 bases between.